These T cell receptor beta chains were read from a single sample in a study of blood T cell repertoires in COVID-19. Repertoires were generated with immunoSEQ multiplex PCR, while TCRdb's copy carries only in-frame clones and drops some. The table shows 200,000 to 250,000 clones, with 80% to 85% occurring only once. The sequenced sample consisted of peripheral blood. The receptors derive from a man aged 25 to 45 with active or convalescent COVID-19. CDR3s include the opening cysteine and the closing phenylalanine or tryptophan. D genes are given only for firm matches. Size is stated for part of the rows, as once, few or many counts, or as a class when the clone is expanded.

j_gene,d_gene,v_gene,abundance,CDR3aa,CDR3nt
TRBJ2-2,TRBD2,TRBV4-3,once,CASSRGGSFTGELFF,TGCGCCAGCTCCCGGGGGGGGTCCTTCACCGGGGAGCTGTTTTTT
TRBJ1-6,.,TRBV5-1,.,CASSLMGFDNSPLHF,TGCGCCAGCAGCTTGATGGGCTTCGATAATTCACCCCTCCACTTT
TRBJ1-6,TRBD1,TRBV5-1,.,CASSVGTANSPLHF,TGCGCCAGCAGCGTGGGGACAGCTAATTCACCCCTCCACTTT
TRBJ1-1,.,TRBV7-9,.,CASSPTDRRNTEAFF,TGTGCCAGCAGCCCGACCGACAGGAGGAACACTGAAGCTTTCTTT
TRBJ2-5,TRBD1,TRBV6-5,.,CASRKDRVGQETQYF,TGTGCCAGCAGGAAAGACAGGGTGGGACAAGAGACCCAGTACTTC
TRBJ2-3,TRBD2,TRBV5-1,.,CASRVRSGTSTDTQYF,TGCGCCAGCAGGGTCCGGAGCGGGACTAGCACAGATACGCAGTATTTT
TRBJ1-5,TRBD1,TRBV30,.,CAWSIGQGGRQPQHF,TGTGCCTGGAGTATTGGACAGGGAGGACGTCAGCCCCAGCATTTT
TRBJ2-1,TRBD1,TRBV5-1,.,CASSFEDRGYNEQFF,TGCGCCAGCAGCTTCGAGGACAGGGGTTACAATGAGCAGTTCTTC
TRBJ2-7,.,TRBV3-1/TRBV3-2,few,CASSQVEGAFTYEQYF,TGTGCCAGCAGCCAAGTGGAGGGGGCCTTCACCTACGAGCAGTACTTC
TRBJ2-3,.,TRBV5-1,.,CASGSSGTDTQYF,TGCGCCTCCGGGTCTAGCGGCACAGATACGCAGTATTTT
TRBJ2-4,TRBD2,TRBV9,few,CASSVEGGLAGGQYF,TGTGCCAGCAGCGTAGAAGGGGGACTAGCGGGAGGGCAGTACTTC
TRBJ2-5,TRBD1,TRBV7-9,once,CASSSTGGPLGFETQYF,TGTGCCAGCAGCTCTACAGGGGGACCTTTGGGTTTCGAGACCCAGTACTTC
TRBJ1-2,.,TRBV9,.,CASSVGGSADFNYGYTF,TGTGCCAGCAGCGTAGGAGGTTCGGCAGATTTTAACTATGGCTACACCTTC
TRBJ2-3,TRBD2,TRBV4-2,.,CASSQDPSGGMGRSTDTQYF,TGTGCCAGCAGCCAAGATCCCAGCGGGGGGATGGGTCGAAGCACAGATACGCAGTATTTT
TRBJ1-2,TRBD1,TRBV15,once,CATGTGGDYGYTF,TGTGCCACCGGGACAGGGGGCGACTATGGCTACACCTTC
TRBJ1-5,TRBD1,TRBV28,.,CASRQGSNQPQHF,TGTGCCAGTCGACAGGGAAGCAATCAGCCCCAGCATTTT
TRBJ2-7,TRBD1,TRBV28,.,CASNLQGPTYEQYF,TGTGCCAGCAACTTACAGGGGCCAACCTACGAGCAGTACTTC
TRBJ2-3,TRBD2,TRBV4-1,.,CASRVGGSTDTQYF,TGCGCCAGCAGGGTGGGAGGGAGCACAGATACGCAGTATTTT
TRBJ1-1,.,TRBV7-9,.,CASRQGGEGTEAFF,TGTGCCAGCAGGCAGGGAGGCGAGGGCACTGAAGCTTTCTTT
TRBJ1-2,.,TRBV27,.,CASSLSRRGRSNYGYTF,TGTGCCAGCAGTCTGTCCCGAAGAGGTAGATCTAACTATGGCTACACCTTC
TRBJ1-1,.,TRBV11-3,.,CASSLAWGLGTEAFF,TGTGCCAGCAGCTTAGCTTGGGGGCTGGGGACTGAAGCTTTCTTT
TRBJ2-7,.,TRBV2,.,CASSEHLYRESSYEQYF,TGTGCCAGCAGTGAACATCTCTACAGGGAGAGCTCCTACGAGCAGTACTTC
TRBJ1-2,TRBD1,TRBV20-1,.,CSASTGTGGGYTF,TGCAGTGCTAGTACCGGGACAGGTGGTGGCTACACCTTC
TRBJ1-4,.,TRBV4-1,.,CASSLQGNEKLFF,TGCGCCAGCAGCCTGCAGGGGAATGAAAAACTGTTTTTT
TRBJ2-7,TRBD1,TRBV6-2/TRBV6-3,.,CASSSWTGGSYEQYF,TGTGCCAGCAGTTCGTGGACAGGGGGCTCCTACGAGCAGTACTTC
TRBJ2-2,.,TRBV6-6,.,CASSQVTGELFF,TGTGCCAGCAGCCAGGTCACCGGGGAGCTGTTTTTT
TRBJ2-7,.,TRBV5-6,.,CASSLDSGEQYF,TGTGCCAGCAGCTTGGACAGTGGGGAGCAGTACTTC
TRBJ1-6,.,TRBV5-1,.,CASSLSSGTGSPLHF,TGCGCCAGCAGCTTAAGTTCAGGGACTGGATCACCCCTCCACTTT